The 26 T cell receptor beta chains presented below share a single source sample, sequenced in a study of T cell repertoires in cytomegalovirus infection. TCRdb re-called the reads through MiXCR, storing one row per CDR3 protein. This sample has 150,000 to 200,000 distinct CDR3 sequences; roughly 19% occur once, and the top ten carry under 3.5%. The sequencing sample was made of PBMCs. The source is a human donor in good health (CMV status not recorded). Some clones in this sample may be carry-over from other donors' samples.

On this clonotype: Relative to the germline gene, one junction end is altered; a read error may explain this. The chain is built from TRBV6-6 and TRBJ2-5; 11 bases map to TRBD2. CDR1 and CDR2 from the germline V gene are MNHNY and SVGAGI (reference sequence). CDR3 length: 15 residues. The DNA for the CDR3 is TGTGCCAGCAGTTATTACGGGACTAGCGGAGAGACCCAGTCCTTC. This encodes CASSYYGTSGETQSF.

The rearrangement joins TRBV20-1 to TRBJ1-5; 7 bases map to TRBD1. Germline V gene data show CDR1 as DFQATT and CDR2 as SNEGSKA (reference sequence). V lost 0 bases and J lost 5; bases outside the gene matches: 7. This CDR3 is 15 amino acids long. The DNA of the CDR3 is TGCAGTGCTAGAGATCCCAACAGGGGAGATCAGCCCCAGCATTTT. Protein sequence: CSARDPNRGDQPQHF.

This clonotype has a handful of counts. The J gene is TRBJ2-7, the V gene TRBV12-3 or TRBV12-4; 11 nucleotides agree with TRBD2. This CDR3 spans 15 amino acids. V shed 7 bases, J shed 6 bases, and the junction held 11 bases outside the gene matches. This chain's CDR3 is CASMPTSGTGGEQYF. The CDR3 nucleotides read TGTGCCAGCATGCCGACTAGCGGGACCGGGGGCGAGCAGTACTTC.

This clonotype occurred a few times. This chain links TRBV20-1 with TRBJ2-7, with 8 bases identical to TRBD2. The CDR3 sequence is 14 residues long. Unmatched junction bases numbered 6, after V lost 5 bases and J lost 0 bases. Germline CDR1 and CDR2: DFQATT and SNEGSKA (reference sequence). The CDR3 DNA reads as TGCAGTGCTCGGACGGCGGGGGGCTCCTACGAGCAGTACTTC. Translated: CSARTAGGSYEQYF.

J is TRBJ1-3 and V is TRBV12-3 or TRBV12-4, with 9 bases aligning to TRBD1. J was trimmed by 3 bases and V by 5 bases; bases with no gene match: 8. This CDR3 has 16 residues. The CDR3 DNA reads as TGTGCCAGCAGTAAGGGACAGGGTCATCATGGAAACACCATATATTTT. It codes for CASSKGQGHHGNTIYF.

The chain joins TRBV28 to TRBJ2-1; 12 positions agree with TRBD2. The CDR3 contains 16 residues. Trimming at V came to 4 bases and at J to 4 bases, leaving 5 bases not matched to a gene. Germline V lookup: CDR1 MDHEN, CDR2 SYDVKM. The CDR3 sequence is CASSSTGLAGYNEQFF. The CDR3 region has the DNA TGTGCCAGCAGTTCCACAGGACTAGCGGGATACAATGAGCAGTTCTTC.

This clonotype was picked up many times. The chain links TRBV7-3 to TRBJ2-7, with D possibly matching TRBD2 (5 bases). The CDR3 totals 14 residues. With 5 bases removed from V and 5 bases from J, the gap between germline ends came to 16 bases. Germline V gene sequence: CDR1 SGHTA, CDR2 FQGTGA. As DNA, the CDR3 is TGTGCCAGCAGCCTCAGCGGTGTCGCTAACGAGCAGTACTTC. Its protein product is CASSLSGVANEQYF.

This clonotype appeared a few times. J is TRBJ2-2 and V is TRBV6-4; D gene uncertain. This CDR3 has 13 amino acids. Germline V CDR1 and CDR2: MRHNA, SNTAGT. Between the trimmed V and J ends, which lost 2 bases and 6 bases, there was a span of 7 bases. The CDR3 sequence is CASSDSSAGELFF. CDR3 in DNA: TGTGCCAGCAGTGACAGCTCGGCCGGGGAGCTGTTTTTT.

This clonotype was picked up many times. The chain couples TRBV12-3 or TRBV12-4 to TRBJ2-1, with 11 bases lining up with TRBD2. The CDR3 length is 17 residues. J was trimmed by 0 bases and V by 6 bases; bases with no gene match: 7. Here the CDR3 reads CASSAPSGGSSYNEQFF. The CDR3 DNA reads TGTGCCAGCAGCGCGCCTAGCGGGGGGAGCTCCTACAATGAGCAGTTCTTC.

This rearrangement joins TRBV6-5 to TRBJ1-2; possibly TRBD1 for D (5 bases). V was cut by 0 bases and J by 5 bases, with 22 bases left in between. CDR3 length equals 18 residues. Germline V gives CDR1 MNHEY, CDR2 SVGAGI. The DNA of the CDR3 is TGTGCCAGCAGTTACTCGAAGTTCTCAGAGAGACAGAGATATGGCTACACCTTC. Its protein product is CASSYSKFSERQRYGYTF.

Only a few counts were recorded for this clonotype. The CDR3 sequence: CASRSLSSYEQYF. The CDR3 nucleotides read TGTGCCAGCAGATCGCTGAGCTCCTACGAGCAGTACTTC. The rearrangement uses TRBV27 and TRBJ2-7, with no clear D. The V gene's germline CDR1 is MNHEY and CDR2 SMNVEV (reference sequence). Trimming took 6 bases from V and 0 from J, leaving 9 bases between them. This CDR3 is built from 13 residues.

This clonotype was counted a few times. This chain connects TRBV12-3 or TRBV12-4 to TRBJ2-7; D may be TRBD2 (6 bases). The length of the CDR3 is 15 residues. Trimming took off 4 bases at V and 2 bases at J, with 15 bases between the two ends. The CDR3 region is CASSSPGDGTYEQYF. The CDR3 DNA reads as TGTGCCAGCAGTTCCCCGGGGGACGGAACCTACGAGCAGTACTTC.

This clonotype appeared a few times. V is TRBV4-3 and J is TRBJ1-1; perhaps TRBD1 as D (5 bases). The V end lost 0 bases, the J end lost 1 base, and 12 bases lay between the germline ends. The CDR3 covers 16 residues. Germline lookup yields CDR1 LGHNA and CDR2 YSLEER. CDR3 coding DNA: TGCGCCAGCAGCCAAGACCTGGGACGGCCGAACACTGAAGCTTTCTTT. It codes for CASSQDLGRPNTEAFF.

This chain uses TRBV19 with TRBJ2-2; no reliable D call. The germline V gene encodes CDR1 LNHDA and CDR2 SQIVND (reference sequence). The CDR3 is made up of 10 amino acids. Trimming removed 10 bases from V and 6 bases from J, with 6 bases in between. For the CDR3, the DNA is TGTGCCACCCATGCCGGGGAGCTGTTTTTT. It yields the protein CATHAGELFF.

This clonotype was recorded a few times. This chain uses TRBV6-2 or TRBV6-3 with TRBJ1-1, with TRBD1 as a possible D gene (5 bases). Germline CDR1 reads MNHEY; CDR2 reads SVGEGT. V lost 2 bases and J 6 bases, leaving 10 bases between the germline ends. This CDR3 contains 13 residues. This CDR3 reads CASSYVGGSEAFF. For the CDR3, the DNA is TGTGCCAGCAGTTACGTCGGGGGGTCTGAAGCTTTCTTT.

This rearrangement joins TRBV5-1 to TRBJ1-4; D gene unclear. Germline CDR1 reads SGHRS; CDR2 reads YFSETQ. CDR3 length equals 15 residues. The V end was cut by 0 bases, the J end by 0 bases, with 6 bases between. CDR3 amino acids: CASSLDGSTNEKLFF. CDR3 bases: TGCGCCAGCAGCTTGGACGGCTCAACTAATGAAAAACTGTTTTTT.

At least ten counts were recorded for this clonotype. The chain recombines TRBV7-6 with TRBJ1-4, with D perhaps matching TRBD1 (5 bases). V lost 1 base, J lost 12 bases, and 18 bases lay in between. The CDR3 runs 15 residues. Germline lookup yields CDR1 SGHVS and CDR2 FNYEAQ. DNA for the CDR3: TGTGCCAGCAGCTTAGGGGGATCGGGAATGGGGCAACTGTTTTTT. Encoded protein: CASSLGGSGMGQLFF.

This clonotype was detected ten times or more. The genes are TRBV2 and TRBJ2-7, with TRBD1 identical over 9 bases. Unmatched junction bases numbered 2, after V lost 5 bases and J lost 6 bases. There are 12 residues in the CDR3. Germline V gene sequence: CDR1 SNHLY, CDR2 FYNNEI. The CDR3 loop is CASSRTGAEQYF. In DNA, the CDR3 is TGTGCCAGCAGTCGGACAGGGGCCGAGCAGTACTTC.

There are many counts of this clonotype. This sequence joins TRBV7-9 and TRBJ1-4, with a tentative D call TRBD1 (5 bases). This CDR3 region has 14 residues. V was cut by 2 bases and J by 6 bases, with 10 bases left in between. Germline V gene lookup returns CDR1 SEHNR and CDR2 FQNEAQ (reference sequence). CDR3 sequence (DNA): TGTGCCAGCAGCTTAAGGGGTTCGGATGAAAAACTGTTTTTT. The encoded protein is CASSLRGSDEKLFF.

This clonotype occurred many times. The gene calls are TRBV7-6 and TRBJ2-3; the D is unclear. V was trimmed by 5 bases and J by 2 bases, leaving 8 bases between them. CDR1 and CDR2 (germline): SGHVS, FNYEAQ. This CDR3 spans 13 amino acids. In DNA, the CDR3 is TGTGCCAGCAGCCGTCTCGTCACAGATACGCAGTATTTT. Its translation is CASSRLVTDTQYF. The whole variable domain, filled in from reference TRBV7-6 and TRBJ2-3, reads GAGVSQSPRYKVTKRGQDVALRCDPISGHVSLYWYRQALGQGPEFLTYFNYEAQQDKSGLPNDRFSAERPEGSISTLTIQRTEQRDSAMYRCASSRLVTDTQYFGPGTRLTVL.

Comment on this clonotype: One base away lies a much larger clone, so this may be a sequencing read error. V usage is TRBV7-3 and J usage is TRBJ1-1; D not resolved. CDR3 length equals 15 residues. Trimming removed 1 base at V and 1 base at J, with 10 bases between. CDR1 and CDR2 (germline): SGHTA, FQGTGA. CDR3 sequence: CASSLIGSKNTEAFF. The CDR3 DNA follows: TGTGCCAGCAGCTTAATCGGCAGCAAGAACACTGAAGCTTTCTTT.

This clonotype was counted ten times or more. CDR3 loop: CASSRTSGSGGGELFF. CDR3 DNA: TGTGCCAGCAGCCGAACTAGCGGGAGCGGAGGGGGGGAGCTGTTTTTT. The chain combines TRBV11-2 with TRBJ2-2; 11 nucleotides align to TRBD2. The CDR3 runs 16 residues. V was clipped by 5 bases and J by 8 bases; unmatched bases: 10. Germline V CDR1 and CDR2: SGHAT, FQNNGV.

This clonotype was seen a few times. The chain couples TRBV20-1 to TRBJ2-3, with TRBD2 as a possible D gene (6 bases). V lost 0 bases and J lost 5, with 15 bases in between. Germline V gene lookup returns CDR1 DFQATT and CDR2 SNEGSKA (reference sequence). This CDR3 comprises 15 residues. The CDR3 DNA sequence: TGCAGTGCTAGAGAAGGGCTAGCGTGGAGAGATACGCAGTATTTT. It translates to CSAREGLAWRDTQYF.

The genes are TRBV6-6 and TRBJ2-5, with a tentative D call TRBD1 (6 bases). Germline assignment: CDR1 MNHNY and CDR2 SVGAGI (reference sequence). The CDR3 is 14 amino acids. The germline V and J ends were trimmed by 2 bases and 4 bases, with 11 bases remaining between them. This CDR3 is CASSYLRGTETQYF. The CDR3 DNA is TGTGCCAGCAGTTACCTCAGGGGCACAGAGACCCAGTACTTC.

The chain recombines TRBV2 with TRBJ1-5; D is unclear. The CDR3 length is 14 residues. Trimming pared 2 bases from V and 7 bases from J, leaving 12 bases between. CDR1 and CDR2 (germline): SNHLY, FYNNEI. The CDR3 region has the DNA TGTGCCAGCAGTGAAAGGGCAGTCAACCAGCCCCAGCATTTT. Residues: CASSERAVNQPQHF.

This clonotype was seen more than once but under ten times. CDR3 in amino acids: CASSFETSFPYNEQFF. The DNA for the CDR3 is TGTGCCAGCAGTTTCGAGACTAGTTTTCCCTACAATGAGCAGTTCTTC. This chain connects TRBV27 to TRBJ2-1, with D maybe TRBD2 (6 bases). The V gene's germline CDR1 is MNHEY and CDR2 SMNVEV (reference sequence). V was pared by 3 bases and J by 2 bases, with 14 bases between. The CDR3 totals 16 residues.